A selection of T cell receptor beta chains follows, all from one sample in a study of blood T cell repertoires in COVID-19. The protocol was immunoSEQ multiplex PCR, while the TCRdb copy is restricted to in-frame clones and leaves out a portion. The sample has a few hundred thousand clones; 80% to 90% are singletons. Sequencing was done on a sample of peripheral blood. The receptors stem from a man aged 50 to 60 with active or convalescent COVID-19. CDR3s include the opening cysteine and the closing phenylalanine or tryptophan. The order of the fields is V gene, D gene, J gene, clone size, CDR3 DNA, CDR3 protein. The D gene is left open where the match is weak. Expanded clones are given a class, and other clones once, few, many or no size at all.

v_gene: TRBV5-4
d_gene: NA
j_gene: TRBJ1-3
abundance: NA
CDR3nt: TGTGCCAGCAGCTTGCCGGGGAGCTCTGGAAACACCATATATTTT
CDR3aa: CASSLPGSSGNTIYF

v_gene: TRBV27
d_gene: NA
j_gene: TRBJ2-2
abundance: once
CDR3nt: TGTGCCAGCAGCCCCTTTATCGGGGAGCTGTTTTTT
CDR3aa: CASSPFIGELFF

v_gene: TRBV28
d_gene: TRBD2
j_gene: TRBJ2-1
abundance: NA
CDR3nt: TGTGCCAGCAGTCAGACTAGCGGGATGAACAATGAGCAGTTCTTC
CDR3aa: CASSQTSGMNNEQFF

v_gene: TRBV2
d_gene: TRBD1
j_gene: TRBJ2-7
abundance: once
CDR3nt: TGTGCCAGCAGGGGGGACAGGGGGCCCTACGAGCAGTACTTC
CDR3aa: CASRGDRGPYEQYF

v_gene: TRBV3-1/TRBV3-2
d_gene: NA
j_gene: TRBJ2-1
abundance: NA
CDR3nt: TGTGCCAGCAGCTGGGGATCAGGGGACAATGAGCAGTTCTTC
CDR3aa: CASSWGSGDNEQFF

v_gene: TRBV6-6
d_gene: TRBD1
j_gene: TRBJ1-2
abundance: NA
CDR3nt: TGTGCCAGCAGTCGAGAAGGGACAGACTCTAACTATGGCTACACCTTC
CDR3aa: CASSREGTDSNYGYTF

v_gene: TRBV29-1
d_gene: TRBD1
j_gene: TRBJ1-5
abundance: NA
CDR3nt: TGCAGCGTCCGACAGGGTGGGAGTAATCAGCCCCAGCATTTT
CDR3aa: CSVRQGGSNQPQHF

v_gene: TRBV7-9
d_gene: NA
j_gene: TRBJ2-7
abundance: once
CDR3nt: TGTGCCAGCAGCTTAGCGGGGGCAGTAAGAGGTCTCTTC
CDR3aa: CASSLAGAVRGLF

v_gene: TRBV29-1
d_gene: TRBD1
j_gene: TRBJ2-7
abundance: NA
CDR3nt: TGCAGCGCCGGACAGGGGGGTACTTACGAGCAGTACTTC
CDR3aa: CSAGQGGTYEQYF

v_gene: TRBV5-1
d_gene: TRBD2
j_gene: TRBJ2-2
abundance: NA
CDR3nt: TGCGCCAGCGAAGGACTAGCGGGTACCGGGGAGCTGTTTTTT
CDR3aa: CASEGLAGTGELFF

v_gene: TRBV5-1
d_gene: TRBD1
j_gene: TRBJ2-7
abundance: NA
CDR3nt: TGCGCCAGCAGCTTCGAGACAGGGGTCCACGAGCAGTACTTC
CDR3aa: CASSFETGVHEQYF

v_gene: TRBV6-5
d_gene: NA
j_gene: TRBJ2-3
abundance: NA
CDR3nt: TGTGCCAGCAGTTACGGGGGCGCGAGCACAGATACGCAGTATTTT
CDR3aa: CASSYGGASTDTQYF

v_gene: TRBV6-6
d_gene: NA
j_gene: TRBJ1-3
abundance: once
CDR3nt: TGTGCCAGCAGTGGACTGCTCTCTGGAAACACCATATATTTT
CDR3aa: CASSGLLSGNTIYF

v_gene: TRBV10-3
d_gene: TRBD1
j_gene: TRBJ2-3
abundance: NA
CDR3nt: TGTGCCATCAGTGTGGGACAGGGAACAGATACGCAGTATTTT
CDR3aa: CAISVGQGTDTQYF

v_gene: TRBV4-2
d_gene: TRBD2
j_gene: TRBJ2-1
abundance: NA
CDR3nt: TGTGCCAGCAGTTCGGGGACTAGCGAACCCCACGAGCAGTTCTTC
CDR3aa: CASSSGTSEPHEQFF

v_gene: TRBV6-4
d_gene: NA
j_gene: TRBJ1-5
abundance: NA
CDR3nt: TGTGCCAGCAGCACCCATCCGGTGGGGACATACGTTAATAGCAATCAGCCCCAGCATTTT
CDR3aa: CASSTHPVGTYVNSNQPQHF

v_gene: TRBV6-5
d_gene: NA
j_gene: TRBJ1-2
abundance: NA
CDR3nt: TGTGCCAGCAGTTACAATCAGCAGGTCTCTAACTATGGCTACACCTTC
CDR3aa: CASSYNQQVSNYGYTF

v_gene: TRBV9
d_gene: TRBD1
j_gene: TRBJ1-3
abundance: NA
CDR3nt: TGTGCCAGCAGCGATCGACAGGGGTTGAGAAACACCATATATTTT
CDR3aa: CASSDRQGLRNTIYF

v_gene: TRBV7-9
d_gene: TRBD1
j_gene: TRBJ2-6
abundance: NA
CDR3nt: TGTGCCAGCAGCATGCGACAGGGGCGTTCCTCTGGGGCCAACGTCCTGACTTTC
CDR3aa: CASSMRQGRSSGANVLTF

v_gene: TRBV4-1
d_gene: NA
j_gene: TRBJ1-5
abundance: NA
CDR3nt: TGCGCCAGCCCTTGGGCAGTGCAGCCCCAGCATTTT
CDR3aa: CASPWAVQPQHF

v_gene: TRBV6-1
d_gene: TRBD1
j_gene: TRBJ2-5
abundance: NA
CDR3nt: TGTGCCAGCAGTAAAGGGTCGGGACAGGGTATAAACCAAGAGACCCAGTACTTC
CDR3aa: CASSKGSGQGINQETQYF

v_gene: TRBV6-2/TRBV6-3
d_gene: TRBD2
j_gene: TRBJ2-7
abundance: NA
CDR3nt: TGTGCCAGCAGTTTAACCGGGACTAGCGGTTCCTACGAGCAGTACTTC
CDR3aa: CASSLTGTSGSYEQYF

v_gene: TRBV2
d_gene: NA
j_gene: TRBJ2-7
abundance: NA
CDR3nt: TGTGCCAGCAAAGAACAGTCCTACGAGCAGTACTTC
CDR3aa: CASKEQSYEQYF

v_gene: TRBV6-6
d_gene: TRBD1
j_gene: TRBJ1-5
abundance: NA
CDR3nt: TGTGCCAGCAGTTGGGGACAGATTAGCAATCAGCCCCAGCATTTT
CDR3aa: CASSWGQISNQPQHF

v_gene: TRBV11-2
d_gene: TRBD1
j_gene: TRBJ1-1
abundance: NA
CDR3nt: TGTGCCAGCAGCCCACAGGGGGGGTTAAACACTGAAGCTTTCTTT
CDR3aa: CASSPQGGLNTEAFF

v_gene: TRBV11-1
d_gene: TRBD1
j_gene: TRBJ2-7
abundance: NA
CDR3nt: TGTGCCAGCAGACAGGGGTCCGAGCAGTACTTC
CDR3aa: CASRQGSEQYF

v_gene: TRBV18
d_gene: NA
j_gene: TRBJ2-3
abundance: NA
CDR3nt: TGTGCCAGCTCCCTTTCGGCAGGATACACAGATACGCAGTATTTT
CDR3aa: CASSLSAGYTDTQYF